The 24 T cell receptor beta chains presented below share a single source sample, sequenced in a study of T cells in Graves' hyperthyroidism and ophthalmopathy. RNA transcripts yielded amplified TCR beta CDR3 regions. The HTBI primer set served for first-round RT-PCR of the TCR CDR3. TCRdb passed the multiplex PCR reads through MiXCR, listing each CDR3 protein once. The repertoire holds some 600,000 distinct CDR3 sequences, with around 13% as singletons. The sequenced sample consisted of blood. The receptors originated from a woman in her twenties or thirties with Graves' hyperthyroidism that later progressed to Graves' ophthalmopathy.

This clonotype has only a few counts. V is TRBV19 and J is TRBJ1-1; a possible D gene is TRBD1 (5 bases). Germline lookup yields CDR1 LNHDA and CDR2 SQIVND (reference sequence). V shed 4 bases and J shed 5 bases, with 11 bases lying between them. The CDR3 consists of 13 residues. DNA of the CDR3: TGTGCCAGTAGTAAGGGCAGGGTAACTGAAGCTTTCTTT. This encodes CASSKGRVTEAFF.

There are many counts of this clonotype. This chain connects TRBV7-8 to TRBJ2-1; TRBD2 agrees at 12 bases. The CDR3 has 15 amino acids. Looked up from germline, CDR1 is SGHVS and CDR2 is FQNEAQ. Unmatched junction bases numbered 5, after V lost 5 bases and J lost 6 bases. CDR3 in amino acids: CASSQGLAGFNEQFF. Written as DNA, the CDR3 is TGTGCCAGCAGCCAGGGACTAGCGGGCTTCAATGAGCAGTTCTTC.

A few counts support this clonotype. V is TRBV20-1 and J is TRBJ1-1, with D perhaps TRBD1 (6 bases). Deletions cut 0 bases from V and 3 bases from J, with 8 bases between. The CDR3 runs to 13 residues. The germline gives CDR1 DFQATT, CDR2 SNEGSKA (reference sequence). CDR3 in DNA: TGCAGTGCTAGAGACGGACAGCACACTGAAGCTTTCTTT. Its translation is CSARDGQHTEAFF.

There are a few counts of this clonotype. The chain has TRBV19 and TRBJ2-1; TRBD2 matches 7 bases. In germline, CDR1 is LNHDA, CDR2 SQIVND (reference sequence). This CDR3 region has 14 residues. The V and J ends lost 10 bases and 6 bases, in that order; junction bases with no gene match: 12. CDR3: CATTTGTIGNEQFF. CDR3 nucleotide sequence: TGTGCCACTACAACCGGGACTATCGGCAATGAGCAGTTCTTC. The complete variable domain, with remaining parts taken from reference TRBV19 and TRBJ2-1, reads DGGITQSPKYLFRKEGQNVTLSCEQNLNHDAMYWYRQDPGQGLRLIYYSQIVNDFQKGDIAEGYSVSREKKESFPLTVTSAQKNPTAFYLCATTTGTIGNEQFFGPGTRLTVL.

This clonotype has a count of ten or more. The rearrangement uses TRBV2 and TRBJ2-3, with D uncertain. CDR3 size: 12 residues. Per germline, CDR1 SNHLY and CDR2 FYNNEI. V lost 4 bases, J lost 4 bases, and 6 bases lay in between. The CDR3 region is CASSGAPDTQYF. CDR3 sequence (DNA): TGTGCCAGCAGTGGGGCCCCAGATACGCAGTATTTT.

In this sample, this clonotype turned up many times. This rearrangement joins TRBV7-3 to TRBJ1-4; 7 nucleotides align to TRBD1. Germline V gene lookup returns CDR1 SGHTA and CDR2 FQGTGA. The V and J ends lost 5 bases and 6 bases, in that order; junction bases with no gene match: 9. The CDR3 is made up of 15 amino acids. CDR3 in amino acids: CASSPGDRPYEKLFF. CDR3 DNA sequence: TGTGCCAGCAGCCCAGGGGACAGACCTTATGAAAAACTGTTTTTT.

This clonotype was recorded at least ten times. The rearrangement links TRBV9 to TRBJ2-7; D gene unclear. The germline V and J ends were trimmed by 1 base and 3 bases, with 8 bases remaining between them. CDR1 SGDLS and CDR2 YYNGEE come from the germline V gene. The length of the CDR3 is 13 residues. CDR3 in DNA: TGTGCCAGCAGCGTACCTCCGGACTACGAGCAGTACTTC. It specifies CASSVPPDYEQYF.

The chain uses TRBV6-1 and TRBJ2-2, with 10 bases aligning to TRBD1. This CDR3 is 15 amino acids long. Losses at the gene ends were 6 bases for V and 5 bases for J; bases not matched to a gene: 6. Germline V CDR1 and CDR2: MNHNS, SASEGT. In DNA form, the CDR3 reads TGTGCCAGCAGCGTGACAGGGGGCGCGACCGGGGAGCTGTTTTTT. This gives the protein CASSVTGGATGELFF.

This clonotype was seen repeatedly, ten times or more. This rearrangement joins TRBV12-3 or TRBV12-4 to TRBJ2-7; the match to TRBD1 covers 8 bases. The V gene end was trimmed by 4 bases and the J gene end by 3 bases; junction bases not matched to a gene: 8. The CDR3 sequence is 15 residues long. DNA for the CDR3: TGTGCCAGCAGTTATTTGGCAGGGGGCCGCTACGAGCAGTACTTC. It yields the protein CASSYLAGGRYEQYF.

The sample holds many counts of this clonotype. This chain uses TRBV5-5 with TRBJ1-2; 7 bases fit TRBD1. Germline lookup yields CDR1 SGHKS and CDR2 YYEKEE (reference sequence). V trimming: 2 bases; J trimming: 6 bases; junction bases outside the gene matches: 13. CDR3 length equals 16 residues. The CDR3 bases are TGTGCCAGCAGCTTAACCCCAGGGGGGGATAGCGATGGCTACACCTTC. Amino acid sequence: CASSLTPGGDSDGYTF.

This clonotype has only one observation. The chain has TRBV9 and TRBJ1-1; D might be TRBD1 (6 bases). The V and J ends lost 3 bases and 6 bases respectively, with 12 bases between them. In germline, CDR1 is SGDLS, CDR2 YYNGEE. This CDR3 comprises 13 residues. The CDR3 DNA reads TGTGCCAGCAGCGCCGGAGAGGGGGCTGAAGCTTTCTTT. Amino acid sequence: CASSAGEGAEAFF. Combining the CDR3 with reference TRBV9 and TRBJ1-1 gives the whole variable domain DSGVTQTPKHLITATGQRVTLRCSPRSGDLSVYWYQQSLDQGLQFLIQYYNGEERAKGNILERFSAQQFPDLHSELNLSSLELGDSALYFCASSAGEGAEAFFGQGTRLTVV.

The rearrangement uses TRBV7-9 and TRBJ2-6; D unresolved. The ends were cut back, 11 bases at V and 2 bases at J, with 10 bases in the middle. The CDR3 covers 13 residues. Germline CDR1 is SEHNR and CDR2 is FQNEAQ (reference sequence). CDR3 DNA: TGTGCCTCTTTTGGGACTGGGGCCAACGTCCTGACTTTC. Translation gives CASFGTGANVLTF.

With regard to this clonotype: The CDR3 does not close with the conserved phenylalanine or tryptophan, likely indicating a read error. J is TRBJ2-5 and V is TRBV4-3; tentative D call: TRBD1 (7 bases). The ends were cut back, 1 base at V and 5 bases at J, with 14 bases in the middle. The CDR3 extends over 15 amino acids. Germline CDR1 LGHNA, CDR2 YSLEER. Written as DNA, the CDR3 is TGCGCCAGCAGCCAAGGGCCCAGGGGGGATGAGACCCAGTACTCC. This sequence encodes CASSQGPRGDETQYS.

This clonotype came up many times. The V call is TRBV6-4, the J call TRBJ1-3; D uncertain. Trimming left V 4 bases short and J 0 bases short, with 13 bases between. The CDR3 runs to 16 residues. The germline gives CDR1 MRHNA, CDR2 SNTAGT. DNA of the CDR3: TGTGCCAGCAGTGGTTGGTCCTCCTACTCTGGAAACACCATATATTTT. Encoded protein: CASSGWSSYSGNTIYF.

The rearrangement joins TRBV12-3 or TRBV12-4 to TRBJ2-3; D possibly corresponds to TRBD2 (6 bases). V dropped 2 bases and J dropped 1 base, with 10 bases sitting between them. The CDR3 runs to 15 residues. Here the CDR3 reads CASSLNTGGTDTQYF. CDR3 DNA: TGTGCCAGCAGTTTAAATACGGGAGGCACAGATACGCAGTATTTT.

At least ten counts were recorded for this clonotype. V is TRBV28 and J is TRBJ1-5; no clear D. V was trimmed by 1 base and J by 4 bases, leaving 8 bases between them. The CDR3 runs 14 residues. Germline V CDR1 and CDR2: MDHEN, SYDVKM. The CDR3 spells CASSLSAVNQPQHF. DNA for the CDR3: TGTGCCAGCAGTTTATCCGCTGTAAATCAGCCCCAGCATTTT.

This clonotype was recorded many times. The chain couples TRBV10-3 to TRBJ1-6, with D possibly matching TRBD1 (6 bases). V shed 0 bases and J shed 8 bases, with 11 bases lying between them. Germline assignment: CDR1 ENHRY and CDR2 SYGVKD. The CDR3 is 15 amino acids. The CDR3 region is CAISESVGGDSPLHF. CDR3 bases: TGTGCCATCAGTGAGTCGGTAGGGGGTGATTCACCCCTCCACTTT.

Points on this clonotype: Since a much larger clone is just one base distant, this may be a read error. The chain joins TRBV11-3 to TRBJ1-1; possibly TRBD1 for D (6 bases). From germline, CDR1 is SGHNT and CDR2 YENEEA. The CDR3 loop spans 14 amino acids. CDR3 in DNA: TGTGCCGGCAGCTTACTTTCGGACAGCCAGCAAGCTTTCTTT. Encoded protein: CAGSLLSDSQQAFF.

The V gene is TRBV12-3 or TRBV12-4, the J gene TRBJ2-7; 8 nucleotides align to TRBD1. This CDR3 comprises 14 residues. The J segment lost 5 bases and the V segment lost 6 bases, leaving 9 bases of the junction unmatched. The CDR3 spells CASRSDRGINEQYF. The CDR3 DNA sequence: TGTGCCAGCAGGAGTGACAGGGGTATCAACGAGCAGTACTTC.

This clonotype is a singleton in its sample. V gene TRBV28 combines with J gene TRBJ1-4; 7 bases fit TRBD1. The CDR3 runs 16 residues. Germline V gives CDR1 MDHEN, CDR2 SYDVKM. J was trimmed by 7 bases and V by 10 bases; bases with no gene match: 18. In DNA, the CDR3 is TGTGCCACCACTCGGGGGGGACAGACCGACGGTGAAAAACTGTTTTTT. Translating gives CATTRGGQTDGEKLFF.

This clonotype appeared once. The chain has TRBV13 and TRBJ1-2; D gene ambiguous. Germline V CDR1 and CDR2: PRHDT, FYEKMQ (reference sequence). The length of the CDR3 is 14 residues. V was clipped by 3 bases and J by 3 bases, with 11 bases between them. CDR3 DNA: TGTGCCAGCAGCTTGGCTGGGATGGACTATGGCTACACCTTC. Translation gives CASSLAGMDYGYTF.

The J gene is TRBJ2-1, the V gene TRBV4-2; 11 bases are a match to TRBD2. Per the germline V gene, CDR1 is LGHNA and CDR2 is YNFKEQ. The CDR3 is 19 amino acids. Trimming cost V 1 base and J 0 bases; bases outside gene matches: 8. The DNA for the CDR3 is TGTGCCAGCAGCCAAGTTACTAGCGGGAGAGACCTCTCCTACAATGAGCAGTTCTTC. Translation gives CASSQVTSGRDLSYNEQFF.

About this clonotype itself: A clone one base away is much larger, so this may be a read error. The CDR3 does not close with the conserved phenylalanine or tryptophan, likely indicating a read error. The CDR3 loop reads CASSVPGSVDTEAFC. Here the CDR3 DNA reads TGTGCCAGCAGCGTCCCGGGTTCGGTGGACACTGAAGCTTTCTGT. The chain combines TRBV9 with TRBJ1-1; no firm D call. V was pared by 2 bases and J by 3 bases, with 14 bases between. CDR1 and CDR2 from the germline V gene are SGDLS and YYNGEE. The CDR3 is 15 residues long.

The chain combines TRBV9 with TRBJ1-1, with D tentatively TRBD1 (6 bases). CDR1 and CDR2 from the germline V gene are SGDLS and YYNGEE. V lost 4 bases to trimming and J lost 1 base, with 14 bases between them. The CDR3 has 15 amino acids. This CDR3 is CASSPRTGANTEAFF. The CDR3 bases are TGTGCCAGCAGCCCCCGGACGGGGGCGAACACTGAAGCTTTCTTT.